Included here is one T cell receptor (beta chain) sequence, with context. Germline V gene data show CDR1 as SGHTA and CDR2 as FQGTGA. V shed 2 bases and J shed 11 bases, with 7 bases lying between them. The CDR3 has 11 amino acids. Every sample yielded at least 7 million isolated PBMCs. The sample originates from a study of blood T cells in healthy people across ages. A second PCR of about 7 to 12 cycles used a sample-barcoded 5' primer and a J-beta primer mix. TCRdb re-called the 5' RACE reads with MiXCR, one entry per CDR3 protein. The data contain more than 650,000 distinct CDR3 sequences, about 53% of them singletons.

This clonotype was obtained from a man aged 80 or over in good health. The chain is built from TRBV7-3 and TRBJ2-1; TRBD1 might be the D (6 bases). What was sequenced was blood. In nucleotides, the CDR3 is TGTGCCAGCAGCTTAGGGACACAGCAGTTCTTC. As protein: CASSLGTQQFF.